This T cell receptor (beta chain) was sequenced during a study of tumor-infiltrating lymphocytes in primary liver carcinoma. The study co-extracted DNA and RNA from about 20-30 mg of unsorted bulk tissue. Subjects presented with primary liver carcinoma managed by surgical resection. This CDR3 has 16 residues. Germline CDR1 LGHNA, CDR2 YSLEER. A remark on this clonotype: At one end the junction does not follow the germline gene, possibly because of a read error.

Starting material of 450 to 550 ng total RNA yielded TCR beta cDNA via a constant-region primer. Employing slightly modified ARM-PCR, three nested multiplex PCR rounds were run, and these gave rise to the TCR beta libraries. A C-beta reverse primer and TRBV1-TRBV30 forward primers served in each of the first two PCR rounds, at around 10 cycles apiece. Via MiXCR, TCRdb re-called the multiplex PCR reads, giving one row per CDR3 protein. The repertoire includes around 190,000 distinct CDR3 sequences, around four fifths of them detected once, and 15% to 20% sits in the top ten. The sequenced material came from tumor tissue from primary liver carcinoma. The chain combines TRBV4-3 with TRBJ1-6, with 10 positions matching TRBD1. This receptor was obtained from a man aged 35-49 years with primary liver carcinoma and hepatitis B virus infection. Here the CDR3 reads CAISSWDRGRNSPLHF. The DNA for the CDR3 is TGTGCCATCAGTTCCTGGGACAGGGGAAGGAATTCACCCCTCCACTTT.